A selection of T cell receptor beta chains follows, all from one sample in a study of cytomegalovirus exposure and HLA in healthy donors. Profiled with immunoSEQ multiplex PCR; TCRdb holds only in-frame clones, not every one. The table includes over 150,000 clones, 81% detected once. Sequencing was performed on PBMCs. These receptors originate from a woman aged 25 to 39 in good health and CMV-seronegative. The CDR3 runs from the conserved cysteine through the conserved F or W. D genes are given only for firm matches. The size field is filled for only some rows; it gives once, few, many or a size class.

D	V	J	size	DNA	CDR3
-	TRBV9	TRBJ1-3	-	TGTGCCAGCAGCGCCTCAGGGTACTCTGGAAACACCATATATTTT	CASSASGYSGNTIYF
-	TRBV25-1	TRBJ1-2	-	TGTGCCAGCAGTGGCCCAGGGCGCTTGGGGGGCTACACCTTC	CASSGPGRLGGYTF
TRBD1	TRBV27	TRBJ2-7	-	TGTGCCAGCAGTCCCCGACAGGGTTTAGGCTCCTACGAGCAGTACTTC	CASSPRQGLGSYEQYF
-	TRBV5-5	TRBJ1-1	-	TGTGCCAGCAGCTACGGACAGAACACTGAAGCTTTCTTT	CASSYGQNTEAFF
TRBD1	TRBV5-1	TRBJ2-7	-	TGCGCCAGCAGCTTGGACAGGGGGCCCGTCTACGAGCAGTACTTC	CASSLDRGPVYEQYF
-	TRBV7-2	TRBJ2-7	few	TGTGCCAGCAGCTTAGAGGGCAGGGGCGAGTTATACGAGCAGTACTTC	CASSLEGRGELYEQYF
TRBD1	TRBV7-9	TRBJ2-3	-	TGTGCCAGCAGCTTAGCGGGACAGGTTTTAGATACGCAGTATTTT	CASSLAGQVLDTQYF
-	TRBV6-6	TRBJ2-1	-	TGTGCCAGCACCTTTGGGCAGACCAACAATGAGCAGTTCTTC	CASTFGQTNNEQFF
TRBD1	TRBV28	TRBJ2-1	-	TGTGCCAGCAGTTACCGAGGGGGCGGCTCGCAGTTCTTC	CASSYRGGGSQFF
TRBD2	TRBV5-1	TRBJ2-5	-	TGCGCCAGCAGCCTAGCGGGGGGCGGGGAGACCCAGTACTTC	CASSLAGGGETQYF
TRBD2	TRBV15	TRBJ2-5	-	TGTGCCACCAGCCGCTCGACTAGCGGCGTAGAGACCCAGTACTTC	CATSRSTSGVETQYF
TRBD1	TRBV6-5	TRBJ1-2	-	TGTGCCAGCACCCCCAGGACAGGGGAGTTTGGCTACACCTTC	CASTPRTGEFGYTF
-	TRBV5-1	TRBJ2-3	-	TGCGCCAGCAGCTTGGAGGAGGGATTCACAGATACGCAGTATTTT	CASSLEEGFTDTQYF
TRBD1	TRBV4-1	TRBJ1-1	few	TGCGCCAGCAGCCAGGACAGGGGGGTTGTGGACACTGAAGCTTTCTTT	CASSQDRGVVDTEAFF
TRBD2	TRBV18	TRBJ2-3	-	TGTGCCAGCGCCAAGCGGGAGTTCGACACAGATACGCAGTATTTT	CASAKREFDTDTQYF
TRBD2	TRBV18	TRBJ2-7	-	TGTGCCAGCTCGCCCGGGACTAGCGGGAGGGCTGGCGAGCAGTACTTC	CASSPGTSGRAGEQYF
-	TRBV9	TRBJ2-1	-	TGTGCCAGCAGCGTAGTTGGACAGAGCCTCAATGAGCAGTTCTTC	CASSVVGQSLNEQFF
TRBD2	TRBV19	TRBJ2-3	-	TGTGCCAGTAGTATTCCTAGCGGACGCACAGATACGCAGTATTTT	CASSIPSGRTDTQYF
TRBD2	TRBV9	TRBJ2-3	-	TGTGCCAGCAGCGTAGGGAGCGGGGGGGGGAACACAGATACGCAGTATTTT	CASSVGSGGGNTDTQYF
-	TRBV28	TRBJ1-2	few	TGTGCCAGCAGGTCGGACATCTATGGCTACACCTTC	CASRSDIYGYTF
TRBD1	TRBV4-1	TRBJ2-1	-	TGCGCCAGCAGCCACTCGACAGGGAGAAATGAGCAGTTCTTC	CASSHSTGRNEQFF
TRBD1	TRBV19	TRBJ2-2	-	TGTGCCAGTAGTAGACAGGGAAGAACCGGGGAGCTGTTTTTT	CASSRQGRTGELFF
-	TRBV18	TRBJ1-4	-	TGTGCCAGCACGAAGGACAGACCTAATGAAAAACTGTTTTTT	CASTKDRPNEKLFF
TRBD2	TRBV7-8	TRBJ2-7	-	TGTGCCAGCAGCTCATTTAGGGGGGGACTAGATCGCTGGGAGCAGTACTTC	CASSSFRGGLDRWEQYF
TRBD2	TRBV7-6	TRBJ2-1	-	TGTGCCAGCAGCTTAGGGATTGCGGGAGGAATCTACAATGAGCAGTTCTTC	CASSLGIAGGIYNEQFF